The subject of this entry is one T cell receptor beta chain. The CDR3 extends over 12 amino acids. V lost 1 base and J lost 8, with 7 bases in between. From germline, CDR1 is LGHDT and CDR2 YNNKEL (reference sequence). This record comes from a study of blood T cell repertoires in COVID-19. Overall study context: There were acute and convalescent COVID-19 samples, and they came from the United States, Italy and Spain. T cells, B-cell-depleted T cells, or PBMCs provided the cDNA or gDNA that served as material.

Original processing notes: Nucleated cell counts were estimated from reference gene primer amplification. Clones were sequenced by immunoSEQ multiplex PCR, and TCRdb holds only the in-frame ones, with some missing. The V and J calls and clone size were taken over from that table, and D and trimming were inferred from the DNA. This sample carries approximately 170,000 clones, around 82% of them seen once, and the ten largest clones take over 2.5%. V is TRBV3-1 (or the pseudogene TRBV3-2) and J is TRBJ2-3; maybe TRBD2 (6 bases). The sample comprised peripheral blood. The TCR comes from a human donor with acute or convalescent COVID-19. The donor label of this sample is uncertain. The CDR3 region is CASSQVGGTQYF. In nucleotides, the CDR3 is TGTGCCAGCAGCCAAGTGGGAGGTACGCAGTATTTT.